What follows are 27 T cell receptor beta chains derived from one specimen sequenced in a study of shared clonotypes between healthy human individuals. Assay used: immunoSEQ multiplex PCR; TCRdb lists only in-frame clones, some missing. The data hold roughly 2 million clones, with 85% to 95% observed a single time. Sequencing was done on a sample of naive CD4+ T cells sorted from blood. Sample subset: CD45RA+ positively selected. Receptor source: a man aged 18 to 35 in good health.

This rearrangement joins TRBV2 to TRBJ2-1; D gene ambiguous. The ends were cut back, 8 bases at V and 0 bases at J, with 11 bases in the middle. CDR1 is SNHLY and CDR2 is FYNNEI in the germline V gene. The CDR3 sequence is 14 residues long. CDR3 DNA: TGTGCCAGCGTCAGCGCCAGCTCCTACAATGAGCAGTTCTTC. Amino acid sequence: CASVSASSYNEQFF.

V usage is TRBV13 and J usage is TRBJ2-7; 8 nucleotides agree with TRBD2. CDR1 PRHDT and CDR2 FYEKMQ come from the germline V gene (reference sequence). The CDR3 has 15 amino acids. The V and J ends lost 2 bases and 2 bases, in that order; junction bases with no gene match: 5. CDR3 DNA: TGTGCCAGCAGCTTAACAGGACTAGCTCCCTACGAGCAGTACTTC. Its protein is CASSLTGLAPYEQYF.

The chain employs TRBV6-6 and TRBJ1-5, with 7 nucleotides matching TRBD1. Trimming at V came to 5 bases and at J to 3 bases, leaving 7 bases not matched to a gene. This CDR3 is built from 15 residues. CDR1 is MNHNY and CDR2 is SVGAGI in the germline V gene (reference sequence). This CDR3 is CASSNTGVPNQPQHF. CDR3 DNA sequence: TGTGCCAGCAGTAACACAGGGGTCCCCAATCAGCCCCAGCATTTT.

The chain is built from TRBV21-1 and TRBJ1-4; no check of the table's D call, TRBD1, against the DNA was made. TRBV21-1 is annotated as a pseudogene. There are 15 residues in the CDR3. The CDR3 DNA reads as TGTGCCAGCAGTGGAAGGGGTTCAACTAATGAAAAACTGTTTTTT. Translation gives CASSGRGSTNEKLFF.

The V and J genes are TRBV6-1 and TRBJ2-3; D possibly corresponds to TRBD1 (5 bases). V was trimmed by 3 bases and J by 0 bases, leaving 10 bases between them. The CDR3 runs 15 residues. Germline lookup yields CDR1 MNHNS and CDR2 SASEGT. The CDR3, as DNA: TGTGCCAGCAGTGACCCCGACAGAAGCACAGATACGCAGTATTTT. Protein product: CASSDPDRSTDTQYF.

The J gene is TRBJ1-3, the V gene TRBV6-1; TRBD1 aligns across 8 bases. CDR3 length: 14 residues. V trimming: 7 bases; J trimming: 2 bases; junction bases outside the gene matches: 4. Germline CDR1 MNHNS, CDR2 SASEGT. The CDR3 here is CASNPDRAGNTIYF. CDR3 nucleotides: TGTGCCAGCAATCCGGACAGGGCTGGAAACACCATATATTTT.

The V and J genes are TRBV27 and TRBJ2-3, with a tentative D call TRBD1 (6 bases). Trimming pared 5 bases from V and 5 bases from J, leaving 35 bases between. The CDR3 contains 21 residues. Germline values: CDR1 MNHEY, CDR2 SMNVEV (reference sequence). The CDR3 DNA reads as TGTGCCAGCAGTCCGGAAACCTCCGGGACATGGCTTGCAAGATACCAAGATACGCAGTATTTT. Translating it yields CASSPETSGTWLARYQDTQYF.

This chain joins TRBV19 and TRBJ2-7, with 10 positions matching TRBD1. Germline loops: CDR1 LNHDA, CDR2 SQIVND (reference sequence). V dropped 5 bases and J dropped 6; count of bases not matched to a gene: 10. There are 15 residues in the CDR3. CDR3 DNA: TGTGCCAGTAGTCCGCGGACAGGGGGTATTTCCGAGCAGTACTTC. Translating it yields CASSPRTGGISEQYF.

The chain recombines TRBV5-1 with TRBJ2-2, with TRBD1 matching over 7 bases. V lost 4 bases and J lost 6; bases outside the gene matches: 3. Germline V lookup: CDR1 SGHRS, CDR2 YFSETQ. The CDR3 consists of 13 residues. The CDR3 reads CASSQGQPGELFF. The CDR3 DNA sequence: TGCGCCAGCAGCCAGGGACAGCCCGGGGAGCTGTTTTTT.

The chain recombines TRBV18 with TRBJ2-2; D remains unclear. This CDR3 spans 13 amino acids. Germline V gene lookup returns CDR1 KGHSH and CDR2 LQKENI. Trimming removed 3 bases from V and 7 bases from J, with 9 bases in between. CDR3 DNA: TGTGCCAGCTCACCGGACCGCGACGGGGAGCTGTTTTTT. This translates into CASSPDRDGELFF.

This clone was detected only once. V is TRBV6-1 and J is TRBJ2-1; tentatively, D is TRBD2 (5 bases). Germline CDR1 and CDR2: MNHNS and SASEGT. V was cut by 4 bases and J by 4 bases, with 17 bases left in between. The CDR3 extends over 16 amino acids. The CDR3 coding sequence is TGTGCCAGCAGTGGGACTCGCCTACAACCGTACAATGAGCAGTTCTTC. Encoded protein: CASSGTRLQPYNEQFF.

The V and J genes are TRBV4-3 and TRBJ2-7, with D perhaps TRBD2 (5 bases). Between the trimmed V and J ends, which lost 1 base and 0 bases, there was a span of 10 bases. Germline V gene data show CDR1 as LGHNA and CDR2 as YSLEER. The CDR3 has 15 amino acids. The CDR3 region is CASSQVGSGSYEQYF. The CDR3 coding sequence is TGCGCCAGCAGCCAAGTAGGAAGCGGCTCCTACGAGCAGTACTTC.

The chain has TRBV6-5 and TRBJ1-2; D remains ambiguous. Deletions cut 5 bases from V and 4 bases from J, with 8 bases between. The CDR3 totals 12 residues. Germline assignment: CDR1 MNHEY and CDR2 SVGAGI. The DNA for the CDR3 is TGTGCCAGCAGTGAATTCACCTATGGCTACACCTTC. This encodes CASSEFTYGYTF.

The V gene is TRBV7-3, the J gene TRBJ1-5; no definite D call. Germline CDR1 and CDR2: SGHTA and FQGTGA. This CDR3 is built from 13 residues. With 8 bases removed from V and 4 bases from J, the gap between germline ends came to 12 bases. The DNA of the CDR3 is TGTGCCAGCTCCAAGGATACTAATCAGCCCCAGCATTTT. Protein product: CASSKDTNQPQHF.

The chain joins TRBV5-1 to TRBJ1-5; D uncertain. Germline V gene lookup returns CDR1 SGHRS and CDR2 YFSETQ. V lost 5 bases and J 0 bases, leaving 6 bases between the germline ends. The CDR3 has 13 residues. CDR3 DNA: TGCGCCAGCAGTATGGATAGCAATCAGCCCCAGCATTTT. It is translated as CASSMDSNQPQHF.

This chain links TRBV7-3 with TRBJ2-1; 8 nucleotides agree with TRBD1. This CDR3 spans 14 amino acids. Germline CDR1 is SGHTA and CDR2 is FQGTGA. Germline trimming cut 3 bases from V and 5 bases from J; bases unmatched to any gene: 3. The CDR3 reads CASSFNRGNNEQFF. The CDR3 DNA is TGTGCCAGCAGCTTCAACAGGGGGAACAATGAGCAGTTCTTC.

This chain connects TRBV28 to TRBJ2-5; D unclear. This CDR3 is 12 amino acids long. Trimming took 3 bases from V and 5 from J, leaving 7 bases between them. The V gene's germline CDR1 is MDHEN and CDR2 SYDVKM. The CDR3 region is CASSFRKETQYF. The CDR3 DNA sequence: TGTGCCAGCAGTTTTAGAAAGGAGACCCAGTACTTC.

The chain recombines TRBV7-2 with TRBJ1-1; D unclear. V shed 4 bases and J shed 4 bases, with 13 bases lying between them. Germline loops: CDR1 SGHTA, CDR2 FQGNSA. This CDR3 has 14 amino acids. The CDR3 reads CASSSRGGTTEAFF. The CDR3 DNA is TGTGCCAGCAGCTCACGGGGAGGAACCACTGAAGCTTTCTTT.

The J gene is TRBJ1-5, the V gene TRBV27, with D uncertain. With 1 base removed from V and 4 bases from J, the gap between germline ends came to 17 bases. Germline CDR1 MNHEY, CDR2 SMNVEV (reference sequence). This CDR3 has 17 residues. CDR3 loop: CASSLYGVFLGNQPQHF. In DNA form, the CDR3 reads TGTGCCAGCAGTTTATATGGTGTTTTTTTAGGGAATCAGCCCCAGCATTTT.

The CDR3 sequence is CAISEFETGQGYEQYF. The CDR3 DNA reads as TGTGCCATCAGTGAATTTGAGACAGGGCAAGGCTACGAGCAGTACTTC. The J gene is TRBJ2-7, the V gene TRBV10-3, with TRBD1 matching 7 bases. Germline assignment: CDR1 ENHRY and CDR2 SYGVKD. Germline trimming cut 3 bases from V and 3 bases from J; bases unmatched to any gene: 11. The CDR3 is 16 residues long.

This clone was seen only once. J is TRBJ2-3 and V is TRBV19, with TRBD1 matching over 7 bases. The V and J ends lost 5 bases and 0 bases, in that order; junction bases with no gene match: 5. The CDR3 covers 15 residues. From germline, CDR1 is LNHDA and CDR2 SQIVND (reference sequence). CDR3 in DNA: TGTGCCAGTAGTTGGAGACAGGGAAGCACAGATACGCAGTATTTT. Protein sequence: CASSWRQGSTDTQYF. Drawing the rest from reference TRBV19 and TRBJ2-3, the complete variable domain is DGGITQSPKYLFRKEGQNVTLSCEQNLNHDAMYWYRQDPGQGLRLIYYSQIVNDFQKGDIAEGYSVSREKKESFPLTVTSAQKNPTAFYLCASSWRQGSTDTQYFGPGTRLTVL.

A word on this clone: The identical CDR3 is also encoded by other nucleotide sequences in the sample. The genes are TRBV10-3 and TRBJ2-5, with 14 bases matching TRBD2. CDR3 length: 16 residues. Trimming removed 4 bases from V and 2 bases from J; junction bases left unmatched: 3. Germline CDR1 reads ENHRY; CDR2 reads SYGVKD. In nucleotides, the CDR3 is TGTGCCATCAGTGCAGGACTAGCGGGGGGACAAGAGACCCAGTACTTC. Encoded protein: CAISAGLAGGQETQYF.

The chain is built from TRBV12-5 and TRBJ2-2; D perhaps matches TRBD2 (6 bases). Trimming left V 7 bases short and J 3 bases short, with 9 bases between. Germline values: CDR1 LGHNT, CDR2 FRNRAP. The CDR3 extends over 13 amino acids. The CDR3 protein is CASVGSDTGELFF. Written as DNA, the CDR3 is TGTGCTAGTGTCGGGAGTGACACCGGGGAGCTGTTTTTT.

The rearrangement links TRBV21-1 to TRBJ1-1. TRBV21-1 has pseudogene status. There are 17 residues in the CDR3. The CDR3 DNA reads TGTGCCAGCAGTTGCCCTTCGGGGAAATTTACCGCTGCGCAAGCTTTCTTT. It is translated as CASSCPSGKFTAAQAFF.

This clone was recorded once. The chain recombines TRBV30 with TRBJ2-2; TRBD2 matches 10 bases. V shed 3 bases and J 4 bases; nucleotides not matched to a gene: 2. Per the germline V gene, CDR1 is GTSNPN and CDR2 is SVGIG (reference sequence). The CDR3 has 14 residues. As DNA, the CDR3 is TGTGCCTGGAGGGTAGCGGGGGGCACCGGGGAGCTGTTTTTT. It specifies CAWRVAGGTGELFF.

The chain joins TRBV11-2 to TRBJ2-7; 7 positions agree with TRBD2. Per the germline V gene, CDR1 is SGHAT and CDR2 is FQNNGV. Losses at the gene ends were 0 bases for V and 2 bases for J; bases not matched to a gene: 10. The CDR3 totals 17 residues. Here the CDR3 reads CASSLDAAPGGPYEQYF. CDR3 DNA: TGTGCCAGCAGCTTAGACGCGGCCCCGGGGGGACCCTACGAGCAGTACTTC.

This rearrangement joins TRBV6-4 to TRBJ2-7; D is perhaps TRBD1 (5 bases). The CDR3 spans 15 residues. Trimming cost V 0 bases and J 7 bases, with 16 bases left between them. The germline V gene encodes CDR1 MRHNA and CDR2 SNTAGT. The CDR3 is CASSDSAGPGGEQYF. CDR3 coding DNA: TGTGCCAGCAGTGACTCGGCAGGGCCCGGTGGGGAGCAGTACTTC.